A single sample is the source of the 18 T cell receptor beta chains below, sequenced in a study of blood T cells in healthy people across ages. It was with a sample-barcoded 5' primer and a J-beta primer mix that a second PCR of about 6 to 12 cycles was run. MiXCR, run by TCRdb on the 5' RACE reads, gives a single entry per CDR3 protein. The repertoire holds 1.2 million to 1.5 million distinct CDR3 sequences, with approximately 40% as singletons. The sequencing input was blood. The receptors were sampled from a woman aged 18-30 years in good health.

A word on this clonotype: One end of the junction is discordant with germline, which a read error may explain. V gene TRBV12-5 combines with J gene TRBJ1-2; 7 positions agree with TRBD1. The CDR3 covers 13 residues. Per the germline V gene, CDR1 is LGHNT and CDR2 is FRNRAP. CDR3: CASGSGGDYGHTF. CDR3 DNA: TGCGCTAGTGGCTCAGGGGGGGACTATGGCCACACCTTC.

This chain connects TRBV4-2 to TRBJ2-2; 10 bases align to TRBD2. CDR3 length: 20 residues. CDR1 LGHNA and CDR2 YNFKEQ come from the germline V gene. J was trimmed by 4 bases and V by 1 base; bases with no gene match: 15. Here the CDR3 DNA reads TGTGCCAGCAGCCAAGGGGTATATCTAGCGGGGGTCGGCGGCACCGGGGAGCTGTTTTTT. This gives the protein CASSQGVYLAGVGGTGELFF.

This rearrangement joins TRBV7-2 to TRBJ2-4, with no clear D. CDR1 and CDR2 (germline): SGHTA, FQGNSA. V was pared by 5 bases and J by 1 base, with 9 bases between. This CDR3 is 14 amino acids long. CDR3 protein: CASSPVGAKNIQYF. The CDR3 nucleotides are TGTGCCAGCAGCCCTGTCGGCGCCAAAAACATTCAGTACTTC.

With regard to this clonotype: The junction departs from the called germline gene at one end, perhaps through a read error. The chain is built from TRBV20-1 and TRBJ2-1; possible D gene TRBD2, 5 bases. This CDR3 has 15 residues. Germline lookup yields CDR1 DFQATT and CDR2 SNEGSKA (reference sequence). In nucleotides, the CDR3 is TGCAGTGCTAATCGGGCGGGCAGCTCCTACAATGAGCGGTTCTTC. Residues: CSANRAGSSYNERFF.

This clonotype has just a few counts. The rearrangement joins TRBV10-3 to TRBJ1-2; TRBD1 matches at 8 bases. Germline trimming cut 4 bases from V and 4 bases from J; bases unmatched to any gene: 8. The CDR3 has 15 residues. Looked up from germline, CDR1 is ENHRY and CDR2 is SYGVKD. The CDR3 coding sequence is TGTGCCATCAGTGCTGGGCAGGGGGCTGGCTATGGCTACACCTTC. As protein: CAISAGQGAGYGYTF.

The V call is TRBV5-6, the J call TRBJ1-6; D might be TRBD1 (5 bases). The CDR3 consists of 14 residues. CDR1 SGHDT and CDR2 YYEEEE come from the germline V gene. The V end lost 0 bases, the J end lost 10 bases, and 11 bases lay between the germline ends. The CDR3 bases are TGTGCCAGCAGCTTGGACACATGGGACTCACCCCTCCACTTT. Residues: CASSLDTWDSPLHF.

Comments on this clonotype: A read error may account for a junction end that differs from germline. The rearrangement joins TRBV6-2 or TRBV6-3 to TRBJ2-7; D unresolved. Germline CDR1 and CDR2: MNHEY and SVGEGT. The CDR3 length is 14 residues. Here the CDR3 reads CASSQSADPYEQYF. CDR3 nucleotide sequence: TGTGCTAGCAGTCAATCGGCGGACCCCTACGAGCAGTACTTC.

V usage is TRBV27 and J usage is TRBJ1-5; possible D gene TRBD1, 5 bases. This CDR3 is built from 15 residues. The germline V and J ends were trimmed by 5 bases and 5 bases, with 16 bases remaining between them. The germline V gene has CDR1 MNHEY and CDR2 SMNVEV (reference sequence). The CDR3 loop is CASSPRGRMDQPQHF. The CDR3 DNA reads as TGTGCCAGCAGTCCCCGGGGCCGAATGGATCAGCCCCAGCATTTT.

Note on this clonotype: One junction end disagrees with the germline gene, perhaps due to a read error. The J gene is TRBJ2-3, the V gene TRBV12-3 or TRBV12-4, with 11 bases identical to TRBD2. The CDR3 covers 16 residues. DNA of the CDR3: TGTGCCAGCAGCTCCCGAGGGACTAGCGGCACAGGTACGCAGTATTTT. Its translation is CASSSRGTSGTGTQYF.

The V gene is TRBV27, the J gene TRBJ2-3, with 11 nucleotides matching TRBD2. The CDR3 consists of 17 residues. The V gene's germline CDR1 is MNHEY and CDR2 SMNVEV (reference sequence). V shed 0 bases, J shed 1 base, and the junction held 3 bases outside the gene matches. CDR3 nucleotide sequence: TGTGCCAGCAGTTTATCGACTAGCGGGACGGGCACAGATACGCAGTATTTT. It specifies CASSLSTSGTGTDTQYF.

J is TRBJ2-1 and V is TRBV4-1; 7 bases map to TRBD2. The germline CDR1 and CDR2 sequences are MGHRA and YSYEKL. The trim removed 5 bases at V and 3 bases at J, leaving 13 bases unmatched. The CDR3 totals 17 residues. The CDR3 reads CASSTGGAGTLYNEQFF. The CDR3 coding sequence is TGCGCCAGCAGCACCGGGGGAGCGGGAACCCTCTACAATGAGCAGTTCTTC.

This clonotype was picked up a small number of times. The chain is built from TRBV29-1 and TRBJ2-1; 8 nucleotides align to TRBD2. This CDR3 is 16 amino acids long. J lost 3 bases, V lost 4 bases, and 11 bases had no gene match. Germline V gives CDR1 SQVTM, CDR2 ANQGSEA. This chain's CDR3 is CSVGDRRGAFYNEQFF. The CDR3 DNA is TGCAGCGTTGGCGACAGGCGGGGGGCCTTCTACAATGAGCAGTTCTTC.

The CDR3 is CATSDQTGTSTAGGDTQYF. As DNA, the CDR3 is TGTGCCACCAGTGACCAGACCGGGACTAGCACCGCCGGGGGAGATACGCAGTATTTT. V and J are TRBV24-1 and TRBJ2-3; 9 nucleotides match TRBD2. The V gene end was trimmed by 4 bases and the J gene end by 5 bases; junction bases not matched to a gene: 18. The CDR3 is made up of 19 amino acids. The germline V gene has CDR1 KGHDR and CDR2 SFDVKD.

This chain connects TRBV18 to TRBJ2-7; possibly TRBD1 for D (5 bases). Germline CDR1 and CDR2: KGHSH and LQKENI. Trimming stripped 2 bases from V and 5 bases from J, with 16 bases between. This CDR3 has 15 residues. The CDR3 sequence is CASSPGATESDEQYF. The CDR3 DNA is TGTGCCAGCTCACCAGGGGCAACCGAATCCGACGAGCAGTACTTC.

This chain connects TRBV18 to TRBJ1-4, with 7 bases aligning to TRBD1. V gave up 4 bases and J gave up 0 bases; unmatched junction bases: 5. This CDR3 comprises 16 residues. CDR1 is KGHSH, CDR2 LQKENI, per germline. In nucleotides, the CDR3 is TGTGCCAGCTCACGGGACAGAATCGCAACTAATGAAAAACTGTTTTTT. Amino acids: CASSRDRIATNEKLFF.

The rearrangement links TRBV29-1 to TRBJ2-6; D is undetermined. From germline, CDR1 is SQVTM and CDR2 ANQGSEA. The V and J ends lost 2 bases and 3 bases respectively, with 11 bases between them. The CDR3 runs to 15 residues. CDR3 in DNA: TGCAGCGTTGAACGGGTGGCGTTTGGGGCCAACGTCCTGACTTTC. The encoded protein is CSVERVAFGANVLTF.

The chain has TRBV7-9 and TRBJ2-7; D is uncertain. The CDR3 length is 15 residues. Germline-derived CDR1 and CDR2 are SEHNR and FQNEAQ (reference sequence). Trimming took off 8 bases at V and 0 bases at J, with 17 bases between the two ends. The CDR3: CASVRQDRSSYEQYF. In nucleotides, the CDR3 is TGTGCCAGCGTCCGTCAGGACCGCAGCTCCTACGAGCAGTACTTC.

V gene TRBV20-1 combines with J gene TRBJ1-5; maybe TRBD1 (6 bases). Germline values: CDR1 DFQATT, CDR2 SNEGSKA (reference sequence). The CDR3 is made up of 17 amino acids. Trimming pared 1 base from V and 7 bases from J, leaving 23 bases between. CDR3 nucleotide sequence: TGCAGTGCTAGAGGTCGGGACACTGTAGGATTTTGGCAGCCCCAGCATTTT. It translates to CSARGRDTVGFWQPQHF.